This TCR beta chain appears in the sequencing data of a study of yellow fever vaccine responses in identical twins. Remarks on this clonotype: What it binds is not known.

Germline-derived CDR1 and CDR2 are SGHAT and FQDESV (reference sequence). The CDR3 loop spans 12 amino acids. V shed 8 bases and J shed 3 bases, with 8 bases lying between them. TCRdb recomputed calls from the RT-PCR reads with MiXCR, one row per CDR3 protein. The sample includes approximately 2,800 distinct CDR3 sequences, roughly 87% of them seen just once. General study points: Reportedly, the response of twins' T cells to the vaccine seemed partly convergent, partly personalized.

The sample in question was T cells from blood (PBMCs), unsorted or a sorted subset (not recorded which), obtained before or after yellow fever vaccination (not recorded which). The receptor comes from a female donor who received the yellow fever vaccine. The V and J genes are TRBV11-1 and TRBJ1-3; D call uncertain. DNA of the CDR3: TGTGCCAGCGGTGGAGGTGGAAACACCATATATTTT. Amino acids: CASGGGGNTIYF.